A single T cell receptor (beta chain) is shown here with its context. The germline CDR1 and CDR2 sequences are SEHNR and FQNEAQ (reference sequence). The CDR3 runs 16 residues. With 2 bases clipped from V and 3 bases from J, the junction kept 4 bases outside the gene matches. This sample is drawn from a study of blood T cell repertoires in COVID-19. Study overall: Some COVID-19 samples were acute and others convalescent; all came from the United States, Italy and Spain. T cells, B-cell-depleted T cells, or PBMCs provided the cDNA or gDNA that served as material.

Per the original methods: Amplification with reference gene primers provided the estimates of nucleated cell counts. Generated by immunoSEQ multiplex PCR, the TCRdb table keeps only in-frame clones and is missing some. V and J calls and clone size are those listed in that table; D and trimming were worked out from the DNA. The repertoire holds about 160,000 clones, with approximately 82% as singletons. The clonotype was recovered from a man in his sixties or seventies who had recovered from COVID-19. This sequence joins TRBV7-9 and TRBJ2-3, with 11 bases matching TRBD2. The specimen was peripheral blood. The CDR3 region is CASSLTSGRGTDTQYF. The CDR3 DNA reads TGTGCCAGCAGCTTAACTAGCGGGAGAGGGACAGATACGCAGTATTTT.